The clone carrying this T cell receptor (beta chain) was seen a few times. Use of 60 Vbeta and 13 Jbeta primers characterized the PCR. The assay was immunoSEQ multiplex PCR, and TCRdb's table has in-frame clones only and misses some. Here the sample spans 80,000 or so clones, 10% being singletons. CDR3 length: 16 amino acids. The germline V gene encodes CDR1 MGHRA and CDR2 YSYEKL. The ends lost 3 bases at V and 4 bases at J; junction bases unmatched: 7. The data stem from a study of cytomegalovirus exposure and HLA in healthy donors. The overall study: Falling in the Caucasian-associated ancestry cluster were less than 85% of approximately 400 genotyped donors.

The clonotype was recovered from a man aged 55 to 70 in good health and CMV-seropositive. The sample was PBMCs. The chain is built from TRBV4-1 and TRBJ1-5; 9 bases map to TRBD1. CDR3 in DNA: TGCGCCAGCAGCCACCGGGACAGGGCCTTTAATCAGCCCCAGCATTTT. Its translation is CASSHRDRAFNQPQHF.